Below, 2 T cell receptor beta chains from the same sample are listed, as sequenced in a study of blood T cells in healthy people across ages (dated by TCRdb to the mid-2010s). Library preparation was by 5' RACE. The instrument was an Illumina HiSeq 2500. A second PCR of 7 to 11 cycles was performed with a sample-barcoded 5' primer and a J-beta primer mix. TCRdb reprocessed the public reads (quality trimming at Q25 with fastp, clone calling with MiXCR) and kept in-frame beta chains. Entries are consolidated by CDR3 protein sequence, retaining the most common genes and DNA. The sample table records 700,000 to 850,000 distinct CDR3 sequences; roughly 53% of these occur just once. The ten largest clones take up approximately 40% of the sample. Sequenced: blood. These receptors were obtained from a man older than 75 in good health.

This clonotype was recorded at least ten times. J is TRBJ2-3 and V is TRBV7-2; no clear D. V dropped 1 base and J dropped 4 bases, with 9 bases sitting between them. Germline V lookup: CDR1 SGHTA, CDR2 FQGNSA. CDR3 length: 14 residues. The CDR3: CASSLGPGADTQYF. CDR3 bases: TGTGCCAGCAGCTTAGGCCCAGGTGCAGATACGCAGTATTTT. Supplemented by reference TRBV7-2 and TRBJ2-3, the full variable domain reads GAGVSQSPSNKVTEKGKDVELRCDPISGHTALYWYRQSLGQGLEFLIYFQGNSAPDKSGLPSDRFSAERTGGSVSTLTIQRTQQEDSAVYLCASSLGPGADTQYFGPGTRLTVL.

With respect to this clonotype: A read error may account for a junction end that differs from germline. CDR3 sequence: CACSEYEQVDDEQFF. CDR3 sequence (DNA): TGTGCCTGCAGTGAATATGAGCAGGTCGATGATGAGCAGTTCTTC. The gene calls are TRBV25-1 and TRBJ2-1; D remains unclear. CDR1 and CDR2 from the germline V gene are MGHDK and SYGVNS. The length of the CDR3 is 15 residues.